The subject of this entry is one TCR beta chain. This specimen belongs to a study of Graves' ophthalmopathy and Graves' hyperthyroidism. CDR1 is LNHNV and CDR2 is YYDKDF in the germline V gene (reference sequence). Trimming shortened V by 6 bases and J by 5 bases, and 13 bases separated the two germline ends. The CDR3 contains 13 residues. RNA transcripts were the template, and TCR beta CDR3 regions were amplified from them. The first round was an RT-PCR with HTBI primers, and the second round was a multiplex PCR. TCRdb recomputed calls from the multiplex PCR reads with MiXCR, one row per CDR3 protein. The repertoire holds roughly 1.1 million distinct CDR3 sequences, with about 40% as singletons. It was on clinical symptoms, serum thyroxine, TRAb, thyroid ultrasound and orbital computed tomography that diagnosis relied.

Sequenced: peripheral blood or thyroid tissue (not recorded which). The chain employs TRBV15 and TRBJ2-5, with D possibly TRBD2 on 5 matching bases. This clonotype was sampled from an adult man with Graves' hyperthyroidism. The CDR3: CATSEGYEETQYF. CDR3 DNA sequence: TGTGCCACCAGTGAGGGCTACGAGGAGACCCAGTACTTC. Based on the CDR3 plus reference TRBV15 and TRBJ2-5, the full variable domain is DAMVIQNPRYQVTQFGKPVTLSCSQTLNHNVMYWYQQKSSQAPKLLFHYYDKDFNNEADTPDNFQSRRPNTSFCFLDIRSPGLGDTAMYLCATSEGYEETQYFGPGTRLLVL.